This T cell receptor (beta chain) was found in a study of control samples from healthy donors and cancer patients. TCRdb's table, derived via immunoSEQ multiplex PCR, lists solely in-frame clones and lacks some. The sample records about 160,000 clones, 96% being singletons. Trimming cost V 4 bases and J 4 bases, with 11 bases left between them. Germline values: CDR1 SNHLY, CDR2 FYNNEI. The CDR3 contains 14 residues. This TCR came from a woman in her 30s in good health. V is TRBV2 and J is TRBJ1-5, with D maybe TRBD1 (5 bases). The sample was blood. In DNA, the CDR3 is TGTGCCAGCAGTGCTGCAGGGAGGAATCAGCCCCAGCATTTT. It codes for CASSAAGRNQPQHF. The entire variable domain, with the rest obtained from reference TRBV2 and TRBJ1-5, is as follows: EPEVTQTPSHQVTQMGQEVILRCVPISNHLYFYWYRQILGQKVEFLVSFYNNEISEKSEIFDDQFSVERPDGSNFTLKIRSTKLEDSAMYFCASSAAGRNQPQHFGDGTRLSIL.